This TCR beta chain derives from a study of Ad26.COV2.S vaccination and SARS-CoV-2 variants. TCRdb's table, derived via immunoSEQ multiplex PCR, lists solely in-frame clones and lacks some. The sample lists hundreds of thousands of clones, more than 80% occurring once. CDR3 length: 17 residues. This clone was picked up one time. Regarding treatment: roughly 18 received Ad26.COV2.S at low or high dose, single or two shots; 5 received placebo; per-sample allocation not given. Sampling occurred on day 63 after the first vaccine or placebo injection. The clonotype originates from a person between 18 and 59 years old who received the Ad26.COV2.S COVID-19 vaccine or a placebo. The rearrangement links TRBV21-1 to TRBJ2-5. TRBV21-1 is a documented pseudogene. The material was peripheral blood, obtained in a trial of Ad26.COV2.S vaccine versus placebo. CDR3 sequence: CASSKADGVGNQETQYF. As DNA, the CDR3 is TGTGCCAGCAGCAAAGCTGATGGGGTGGGCAACCAAGAGACCCAGTACTTC.